The 4 T cell receptor beta chains given below trace back to one sample, sequenced in a study of high-grade serous ovarian cancer treatment subgroups. The tumor samples were collected prior to definitive surgery or chemotherapy. Clones were sequenced by immunoSEQ multiplex PCR, and TCRdb holds only the in-frame ones, with some missing. Among approximately 17,000 clones listed, approximately 76% were seen once. The sample consisted of tumor tissue. Source of these receptors: a human donor with high-grade serous ovarian cancer.

The chain combines TRBV27 with TRBJ2-7, with 13 bases aligning to TRBD2. V gave up 4 bases and J gave up 0 bases; unmatched junction bases: 0. CDR3 length equals 15 residues. CDR1 MNHEY and CDR2 SMNVEV come from the germline V gene (reference sequence). This chain's CDR3 is CASSWTSGSSYEQYF. CDR3 in DNA: TGTGCCAGCAGTTGGACTAGCGGGAGCTCCTACGAGCAGTACTTC.

The chain combines TRBV28 with TRBJ2-5, with 10 bases identical to TRBD2. V shed 6 bases, J shed 5 bases, and the junction held 6 bases outside the gene matches. The CDR3 consists of 14 residues. Germline V gene data show CDR1 as MDHEN and CDR2 as SYDVKM. CDR3 coding DNA: TGTGCCAGCAGGGTAGCGGGGGGCGGGGAGACCCAGTACTTC. This gives the protein CASRVAGGGETQYF.

The rearrangement links TRBV5-1 to TRBJ2-1; no clear D. This CDR3 is 14 amino acids long. Germline values: CDR1 SGHRS, CDR2 YFSETQ. The V and J ends lost 7 bases and 2 bases respectively, with 13 bases between them. The CDR3 DNA reads as TGCGCCAGCCGGACGGCGGAAACCTACAATGAGCAGTTCTTC. This sequence encodes CASRTAETYNEQFF.

This chain links TRBV7-2 with TRBJ2-5, with 8 bases matching TRBD1. The CDR3 is 14 amino acids. Per the germline V gene, CDR1 is SGHTA and CDR2 is FQGNSA. The trim removed 4 bases at V and 6 bases at J, leaving 7 bases unmatched. CDR3 protein: CASSSGTGGKTQYF. CDR3 nucleotides: TGTGCCAGCAGCTCAGGAACAGGGGGGAAGACCCAGTACTTC. The entire variable domain, with the rest obtained from reference TRBV7-2 and TRBJ2-5, is as follows: GAGVSQSPSNKVTEKGKDVELRCDPISGHTALYWYRQSLGQGLEFLIYFQGNSAPDKSGLPSDRFSAERTGGSVSTLTIQRTQQEDSAVYLCASSSGTGGKTQYFGPGTRLLVL.